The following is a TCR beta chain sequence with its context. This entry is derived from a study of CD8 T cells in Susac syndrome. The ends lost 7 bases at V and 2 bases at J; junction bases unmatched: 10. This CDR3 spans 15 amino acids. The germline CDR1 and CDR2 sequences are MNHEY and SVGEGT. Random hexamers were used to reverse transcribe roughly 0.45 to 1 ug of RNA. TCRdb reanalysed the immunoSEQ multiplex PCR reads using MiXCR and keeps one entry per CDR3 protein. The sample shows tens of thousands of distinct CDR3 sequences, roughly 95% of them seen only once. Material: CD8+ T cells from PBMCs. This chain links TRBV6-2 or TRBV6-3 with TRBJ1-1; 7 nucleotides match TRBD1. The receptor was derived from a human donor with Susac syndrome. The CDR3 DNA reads TGTGCCAGCACCAGCCCAAGACAGGGAAACACTGAAGCTTTCTTT. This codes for CASTSPRQGNTEAFF.